This TCR beta chain was recorded in a study of T cell responses to AZD1222 COVID-19 vaccine. TCRdb's table, derived via immunoSEQ multiplex PCR, lists solely in-frame clones and lacks some. Among approximately 110,000 clones listed, 85% to 90% were seen once. Sequencing used peripheral blood, obtained on day 0 of AZD1222 vaccination. This receptor was identified in an adult in good health.

The CDR3 loop is CASSLLAGATDTQYF. The DNA for the CDR3 is TGTGCCAGCAGCTTACTAGCGGGAGCTACAGATACGCAGTATTTT. This rearrangement joins TRBV7-8 to TRBJ2-3; 10 bases align to TRBD2. Germline V lookup: CDR1 SGHVS, CDR2 FQNEAQ. Trimming took 2 bases from V and 3 from J; bases not matched to a gene: 2. This CDR3 spans 15 amino acids.